The text below deals with one T cell receptor beta chain. The antigen remains undetermined. Sample-barcoded 5' priming and a J-beta primer mix drove a second PCR of roughly 7 to 11 cycles. TCRdb itself ran the 5' RACE reads through MiXCR, one entry per CDR3 protein. The data contain 800,000 to 1,000,000 distinct CDR3 sequences, around 46% of them singletons. This record comes from a study of blood T cells in healthy people across ages. Roughly 10 milliliters of peripheral blood were drawn from each donor. Per germline, CDR1 MNHEY and CDR2 SVGAGI. Trimming cost V 2 bases and J 5 bases, with 21 bases left between them. This CDR3 comprises 17 residues. Study-wide findings and caveats: Naive CD4+ cells and diversity were both higher in long-lived donors than in aged donors.

The specimen sequenced was blood. V usage is TRBV6-5 and J usage is TRBJ2-5; perhaps TRBD1 as D (6 bases). This receptor was obtained from a man aged 30 to 39 in good health. The CDR3 nucleotides are TGTGCCAGCAGTTACCCAATCCGGACAGAGTATAGGGAGACCCAGTACTTC. Translated, it gives CASSYPIRTEYRETQYF.